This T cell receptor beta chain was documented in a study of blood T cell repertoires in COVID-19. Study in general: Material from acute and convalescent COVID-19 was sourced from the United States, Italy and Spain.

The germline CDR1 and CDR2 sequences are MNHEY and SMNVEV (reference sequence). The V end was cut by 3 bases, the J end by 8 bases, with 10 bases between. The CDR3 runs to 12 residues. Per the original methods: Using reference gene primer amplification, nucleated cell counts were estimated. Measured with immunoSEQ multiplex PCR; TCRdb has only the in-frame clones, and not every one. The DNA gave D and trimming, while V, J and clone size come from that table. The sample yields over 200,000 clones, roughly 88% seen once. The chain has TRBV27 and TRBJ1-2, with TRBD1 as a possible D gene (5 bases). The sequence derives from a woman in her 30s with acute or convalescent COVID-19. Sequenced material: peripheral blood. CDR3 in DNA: TGTGCCAGCAGTTTCGGAGGGACCGGCTACACCTTC. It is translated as CASSFGGTGYTF.